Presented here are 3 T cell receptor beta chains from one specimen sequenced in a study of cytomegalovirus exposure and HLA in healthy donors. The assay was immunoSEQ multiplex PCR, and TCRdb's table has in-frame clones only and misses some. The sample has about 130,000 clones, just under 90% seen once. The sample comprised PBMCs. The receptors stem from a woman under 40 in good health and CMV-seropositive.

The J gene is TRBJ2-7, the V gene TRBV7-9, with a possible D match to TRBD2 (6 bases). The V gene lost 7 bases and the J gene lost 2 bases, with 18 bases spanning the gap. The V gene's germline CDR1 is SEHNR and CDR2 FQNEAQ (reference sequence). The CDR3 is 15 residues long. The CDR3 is CASTDDYAGPYEQYF. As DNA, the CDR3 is TGTGCCAGCACCGATGACTATGCGGGACCCTACGAGCAGTACTTC.

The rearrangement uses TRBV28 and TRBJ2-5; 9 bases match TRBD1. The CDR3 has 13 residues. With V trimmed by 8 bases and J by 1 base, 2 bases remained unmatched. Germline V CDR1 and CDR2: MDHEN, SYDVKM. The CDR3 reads CASRDRAQETQYF. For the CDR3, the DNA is TGTGCCAGCCGGGACAGGGCCCAAGAGACCCAGTACTTC. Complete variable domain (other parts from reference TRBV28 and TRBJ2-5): DVKVTQSSRYLVKRTGEKVFLECVQDMDHENMFWYRQDPGLGLRLIYFSYDVKMKEKGDIPEGYSVSREKKERFSLILESASTNQTSMYLCASRDRAQETQYFGPGTRLLVL.

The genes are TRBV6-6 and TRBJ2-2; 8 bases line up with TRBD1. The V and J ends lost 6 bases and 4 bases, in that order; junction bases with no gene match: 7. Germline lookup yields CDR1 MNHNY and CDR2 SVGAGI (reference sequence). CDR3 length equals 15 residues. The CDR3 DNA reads TGTGCCAGCAGACGAGAGACAGGGGTCACCGGGGAGCTGTTTTTT. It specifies CASRRETGVTGELFF.